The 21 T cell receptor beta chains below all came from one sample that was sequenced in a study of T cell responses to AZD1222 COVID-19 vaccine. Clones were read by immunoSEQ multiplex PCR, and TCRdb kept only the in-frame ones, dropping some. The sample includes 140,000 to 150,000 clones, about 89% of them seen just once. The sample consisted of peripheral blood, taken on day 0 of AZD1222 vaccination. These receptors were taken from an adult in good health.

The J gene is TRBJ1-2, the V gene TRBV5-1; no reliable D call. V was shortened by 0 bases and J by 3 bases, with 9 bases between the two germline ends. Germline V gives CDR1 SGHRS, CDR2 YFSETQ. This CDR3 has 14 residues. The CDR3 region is CASSLVSQDYGYTF. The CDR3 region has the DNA TGCGCCAGCAGCTTGGTATCCCAGGACTATGGCTACACCTTC.

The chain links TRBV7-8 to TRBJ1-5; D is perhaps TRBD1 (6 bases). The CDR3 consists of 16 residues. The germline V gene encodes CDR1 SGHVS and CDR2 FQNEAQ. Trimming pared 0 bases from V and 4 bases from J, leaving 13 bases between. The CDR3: CASSLARLQGNQPQHF. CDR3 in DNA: TGTGCCAGCAGCTTAGCGCGGTTACAGGGTAATCAGCCCCAGCATTTT.

CDR3 sequence (DNA): TGTGCCAGTAGCTCCGTTGCGAACACCGGGGAGCTGTTTTTT. It yields the protein CASSSVANTGELFF. This chain joins TRBV19 and TRBJ2-2; D is unresolved. Trimming pared 6 bases from V and 0 bases from J, leaving 8 bases between. The germline V gene has CDR1 LNHDA and CDR2 SQIVND (reference sequence). This CDR3 comprises 14 residues.

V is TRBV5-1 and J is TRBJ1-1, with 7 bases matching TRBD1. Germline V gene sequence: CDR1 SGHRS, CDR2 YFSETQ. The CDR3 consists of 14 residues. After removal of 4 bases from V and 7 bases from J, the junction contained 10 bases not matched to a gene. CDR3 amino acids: CASSPRGQQIEAFF. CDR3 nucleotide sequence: TGCGCCAGCAGCCCAAGGGGGCAGCAAATTGAAGCTTTCTTT.

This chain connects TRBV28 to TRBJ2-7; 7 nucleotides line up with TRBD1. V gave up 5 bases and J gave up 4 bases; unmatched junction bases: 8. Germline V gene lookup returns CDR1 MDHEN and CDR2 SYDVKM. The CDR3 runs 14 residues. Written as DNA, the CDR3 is TGTGCCAGCAGTCGAGCAGGGGGTTCGTACGAGCAGTACTTC. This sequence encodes CASSRAGGSYEQYF. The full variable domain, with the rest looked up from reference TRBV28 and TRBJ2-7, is DVKVTQSSRYLVKRTGEKVFLECVQDMDHENMFWYRQDPGLGLRLIYFSYDVKMKEKGDIPEGYSVSREKKERFSLILESASTNQTSMYLCASSRAGGSYEQYFGPGTRLTVT.

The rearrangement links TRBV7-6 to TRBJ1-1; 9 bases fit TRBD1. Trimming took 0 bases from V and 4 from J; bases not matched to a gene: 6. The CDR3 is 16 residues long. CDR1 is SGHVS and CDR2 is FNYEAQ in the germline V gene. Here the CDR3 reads CASSLAGTGRITEAFF. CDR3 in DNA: TGTGCCAGCAGCTTAGCCGGGACAGGGCGAATCACTGAAGCTTTCTTT.

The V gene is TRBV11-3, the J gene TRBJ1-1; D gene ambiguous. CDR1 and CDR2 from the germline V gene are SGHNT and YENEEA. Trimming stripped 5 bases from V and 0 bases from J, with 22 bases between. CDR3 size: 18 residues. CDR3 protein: CASSKRWGGGGMNTEAFF. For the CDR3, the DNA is TGTGCCAGCAGCAAACGGTGGGGAGGAGGAGGGATGAACACTGAAGCTTTCTTT.

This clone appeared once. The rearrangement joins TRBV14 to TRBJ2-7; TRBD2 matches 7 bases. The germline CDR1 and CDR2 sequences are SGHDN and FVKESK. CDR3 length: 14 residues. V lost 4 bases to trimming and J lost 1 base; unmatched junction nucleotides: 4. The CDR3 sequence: CASSPRLASYEQYF. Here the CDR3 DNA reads TGTGCCAGCAGCCCCAGACTAGCTTCCTACGAGCAGTACTTC. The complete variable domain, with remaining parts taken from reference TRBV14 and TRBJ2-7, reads EAGVTQFPSHSVIEKGQTVTLRCDPISGHDNLYWYRRVMGKEIKFLLHFVKESKQDESGMPNNRFLAERTGGTYSTLKVQPAELEDSGVYFCASSPRLASYEQYFGPGTRLTVT.

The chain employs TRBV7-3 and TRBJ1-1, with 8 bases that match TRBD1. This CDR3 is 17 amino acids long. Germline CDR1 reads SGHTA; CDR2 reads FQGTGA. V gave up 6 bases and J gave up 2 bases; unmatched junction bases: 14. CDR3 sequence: CASRSQGAPIRNTEAFF. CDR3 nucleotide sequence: TGTGCCAGCAGGTCCCAGGGGGCCCCCATCAGAAACACTGAAGCTTTCTTT.

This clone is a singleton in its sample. CDR3 region: CASSEGTENSYEQYF. In nucleotides, the CDR3 is TGTGCCAGCAGCGAGGGGACAGAAAACTCCTACGAGCAGTACTTC. V is TRBV11-1 and J is TRBJ2-7; TRBD1 agrees at 7 bases. The CDR3 is 15 residues long. CDR1 and CDR2 (germline): SGHAT, FQDESV (reference sequence). V gave up 5 bases and J gave up 0 bases; unmatched junction bases: 7.

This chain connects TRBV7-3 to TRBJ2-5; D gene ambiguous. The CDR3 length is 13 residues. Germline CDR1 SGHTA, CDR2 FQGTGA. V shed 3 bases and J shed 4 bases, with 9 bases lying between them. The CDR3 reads CASSFGPRETQYF. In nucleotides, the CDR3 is TGTGCCAGCAGCTTCGGGCCGAGAGAGACCCAGTACTTC.

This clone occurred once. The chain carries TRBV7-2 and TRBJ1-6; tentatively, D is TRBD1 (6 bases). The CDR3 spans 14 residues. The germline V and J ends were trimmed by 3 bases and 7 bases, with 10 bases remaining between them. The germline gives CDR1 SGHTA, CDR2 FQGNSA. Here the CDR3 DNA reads TGTGCCAGCAGCTTTTCACAGGGCAATTCACCCCTCCACTTT. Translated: CASSFSQGNSPLHF.

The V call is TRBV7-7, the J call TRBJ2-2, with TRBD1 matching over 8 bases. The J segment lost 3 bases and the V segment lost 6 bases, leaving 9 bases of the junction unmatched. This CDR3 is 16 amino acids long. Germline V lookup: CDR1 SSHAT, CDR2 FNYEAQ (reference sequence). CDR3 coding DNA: TGTGCCAGCAGGTCCGGGACAGGAAGTTACACCGGGGAGCTGTTTTTT. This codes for CASRSGTGSYTGELFF. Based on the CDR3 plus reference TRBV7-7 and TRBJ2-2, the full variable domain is GAGVSQSPRYKVTKRGQDVTLRCDPISSHATLYWYQQALGQGPEFLTYFNYEAQPDKSGLPSDRFSAERPEGSISTLTIQRTEQRDSAMYRCASRSGTGSYTGELFFGEGSRLTVL.

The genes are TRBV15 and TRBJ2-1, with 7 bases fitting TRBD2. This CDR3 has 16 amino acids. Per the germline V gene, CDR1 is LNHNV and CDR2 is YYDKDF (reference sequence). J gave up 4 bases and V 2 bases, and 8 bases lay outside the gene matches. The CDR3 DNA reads TGTGCCACCAGCAGACGACCTAGCGGAACGTACAATGAGCAGTTCTTC. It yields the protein CATSRRPSGTYNEQFF.

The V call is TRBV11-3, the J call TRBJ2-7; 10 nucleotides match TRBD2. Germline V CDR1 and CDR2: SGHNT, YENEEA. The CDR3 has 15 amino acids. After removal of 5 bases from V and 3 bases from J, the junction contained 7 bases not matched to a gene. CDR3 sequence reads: CASSPGTSAYYEQYF. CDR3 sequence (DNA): TGTGCCAGCAGCCCCGGGACTAGCGCATACTACGAGCAGTACTTC. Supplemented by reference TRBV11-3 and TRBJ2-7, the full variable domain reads EAGVVQSPRYKIIEKKQPVAFWCNPISGHNTLYWYLQNLGQGPELLIRYENEEAVDDSQLPKDRFSAERLKGVDSTLKIQPAELGDSAVYLCASSPGTSAYYEQYFGPGTRLTVT.

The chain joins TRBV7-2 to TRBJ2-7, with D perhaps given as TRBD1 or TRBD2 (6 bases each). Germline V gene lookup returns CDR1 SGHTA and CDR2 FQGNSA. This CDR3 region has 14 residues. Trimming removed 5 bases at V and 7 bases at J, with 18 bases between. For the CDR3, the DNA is TGTGCCAGCAGCGGATGGGACACCGCGGGGGAGCAGTACTTC. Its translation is CASSGWDTAGEQYF.

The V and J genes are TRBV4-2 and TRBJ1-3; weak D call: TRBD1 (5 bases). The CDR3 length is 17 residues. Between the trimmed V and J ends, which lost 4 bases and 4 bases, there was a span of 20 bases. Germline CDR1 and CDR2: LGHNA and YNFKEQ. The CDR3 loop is CASSREGPRNGGNTIYF. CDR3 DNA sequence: TGTGCCAGCAGCCGAGAGGGACCGCGGAACGGAGGAAACACCATATATTTT.

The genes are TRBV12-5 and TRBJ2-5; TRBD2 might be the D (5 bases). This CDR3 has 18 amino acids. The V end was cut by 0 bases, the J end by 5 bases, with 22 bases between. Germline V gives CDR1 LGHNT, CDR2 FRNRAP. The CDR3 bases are TGTGCTAGTGGTTTGGTACGTGACGGTACGGGATTGGCCGAGACCCAGTACTTC. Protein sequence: CASGLVRDGTGLAETQYF.

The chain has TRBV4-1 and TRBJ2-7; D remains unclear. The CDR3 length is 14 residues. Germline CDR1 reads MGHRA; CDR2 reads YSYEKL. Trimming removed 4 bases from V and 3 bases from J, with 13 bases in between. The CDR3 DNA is TGCGCCAGCAGCCTTTCGCCAGTAAACTACGAGCAGTACTTC. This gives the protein CASSLSPVNYEQYF.

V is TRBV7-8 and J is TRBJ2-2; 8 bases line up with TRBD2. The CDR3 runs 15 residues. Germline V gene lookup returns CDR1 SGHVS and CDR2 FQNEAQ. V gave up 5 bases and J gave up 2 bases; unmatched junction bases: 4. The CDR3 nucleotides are TGTGCCAGCAGCCTGATAGCGGGAAACACCGGGGAGCTGTTTTTT. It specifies CASSLIAGNTGELFF.

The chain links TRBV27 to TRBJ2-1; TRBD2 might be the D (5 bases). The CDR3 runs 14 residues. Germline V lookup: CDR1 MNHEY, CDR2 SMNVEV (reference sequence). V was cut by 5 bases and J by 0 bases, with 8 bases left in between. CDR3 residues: CASSQSGSYNEQFF. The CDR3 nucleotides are TGTGCCAGCAGTCAAAGCGGCTCCTACAATGAGCAGTTCTTC.